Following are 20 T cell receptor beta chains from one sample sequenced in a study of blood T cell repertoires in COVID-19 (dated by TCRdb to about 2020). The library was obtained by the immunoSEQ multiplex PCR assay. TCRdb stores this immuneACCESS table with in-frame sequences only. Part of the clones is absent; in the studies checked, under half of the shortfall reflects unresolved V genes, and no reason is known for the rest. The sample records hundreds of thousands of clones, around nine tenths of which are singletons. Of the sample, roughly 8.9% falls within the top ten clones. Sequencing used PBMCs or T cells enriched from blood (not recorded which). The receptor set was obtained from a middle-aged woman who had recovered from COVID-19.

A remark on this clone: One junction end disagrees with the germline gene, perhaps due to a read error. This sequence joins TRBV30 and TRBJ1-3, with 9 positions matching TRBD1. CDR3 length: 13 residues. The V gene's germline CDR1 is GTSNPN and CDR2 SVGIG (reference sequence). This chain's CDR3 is CAWSTTRTGALAF. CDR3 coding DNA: TGTGCCTGGAGCACAACCCGGACAGGGGCTCTAGCTTTT.

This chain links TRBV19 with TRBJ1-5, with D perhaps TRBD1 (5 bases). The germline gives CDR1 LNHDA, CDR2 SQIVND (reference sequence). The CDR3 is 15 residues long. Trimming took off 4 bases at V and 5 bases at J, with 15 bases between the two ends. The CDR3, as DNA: TGTGCCAGTAGTAGCTCAGGGATAAGGGATCAGCCCCAGCATTTT. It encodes CASSSSGIRDQPQHF.

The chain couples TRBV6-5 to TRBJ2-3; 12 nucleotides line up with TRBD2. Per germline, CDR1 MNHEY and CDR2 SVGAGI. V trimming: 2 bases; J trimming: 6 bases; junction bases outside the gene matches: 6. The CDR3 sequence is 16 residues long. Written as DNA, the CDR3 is TGTGCCAGCAGTTACACGGCTAGCGGGGGGGAGGATACGCAGTATTTT. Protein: CASSYTASGGEDTQYF.

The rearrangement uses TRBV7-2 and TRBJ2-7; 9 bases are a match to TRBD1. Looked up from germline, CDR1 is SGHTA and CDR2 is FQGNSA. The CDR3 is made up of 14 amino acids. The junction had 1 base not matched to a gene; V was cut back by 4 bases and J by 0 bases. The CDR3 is CASSSQGASYEQYF. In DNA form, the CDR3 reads TGTGCCAGCAGCTCACAGGGGGCCTCCTACGAGCAGTACTTC.

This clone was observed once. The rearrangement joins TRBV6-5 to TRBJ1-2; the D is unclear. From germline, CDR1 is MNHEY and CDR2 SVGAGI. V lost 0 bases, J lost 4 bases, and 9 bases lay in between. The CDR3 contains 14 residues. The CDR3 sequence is CASSYSAGPYGYTF. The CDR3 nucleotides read TGTGCCAGCAGTTACTCGGCTGGCCCCTATGGCTACACCTTC.

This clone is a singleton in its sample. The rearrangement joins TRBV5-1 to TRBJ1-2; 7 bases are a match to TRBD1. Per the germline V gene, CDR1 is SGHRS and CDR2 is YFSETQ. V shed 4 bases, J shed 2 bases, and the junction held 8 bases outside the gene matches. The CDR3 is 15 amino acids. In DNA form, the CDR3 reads TGCGCCAGCAGCCCCGGGACAGAGTGGAACTATGGCTACACCTTC. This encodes CASSPGTEWNYGYTF.

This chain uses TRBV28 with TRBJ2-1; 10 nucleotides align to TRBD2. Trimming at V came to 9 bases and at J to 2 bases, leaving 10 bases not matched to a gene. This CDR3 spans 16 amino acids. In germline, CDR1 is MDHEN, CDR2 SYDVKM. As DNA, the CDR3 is TGTGCCAGTATGGGGACTAGCGAAGTCGCCTACAATGAGCAGTTCTTC. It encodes CASMGTSEVAYNEQFF.

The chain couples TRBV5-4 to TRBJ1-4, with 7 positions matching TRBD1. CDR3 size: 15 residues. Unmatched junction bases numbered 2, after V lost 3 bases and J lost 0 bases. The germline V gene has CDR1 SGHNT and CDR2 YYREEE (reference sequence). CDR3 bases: TGTGCCAGCAGCTCAGGGGGGACAACTAATGAAAAACTGTTTTTT. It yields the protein CASSSGGTTNEKLFF.

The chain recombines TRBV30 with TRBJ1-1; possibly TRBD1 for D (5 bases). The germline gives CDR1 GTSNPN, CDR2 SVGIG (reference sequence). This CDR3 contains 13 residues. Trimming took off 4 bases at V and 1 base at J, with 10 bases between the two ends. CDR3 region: CAWIGAGNTEAFF. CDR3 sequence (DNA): TGTGCCTGGATTGGGGCAGGGAACACTGAAGCTTTCTTT.

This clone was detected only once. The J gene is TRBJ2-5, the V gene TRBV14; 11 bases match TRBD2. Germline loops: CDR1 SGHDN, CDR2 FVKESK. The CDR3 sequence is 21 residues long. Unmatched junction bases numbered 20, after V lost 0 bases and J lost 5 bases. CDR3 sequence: CASSQDTRRTSGRIPLETQYF. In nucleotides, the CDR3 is TGTGCCAGCAGCCAAGATACCCGACGGACTAGCGGGCGAATTCCTCTGGAGACCCAGTACTTC.

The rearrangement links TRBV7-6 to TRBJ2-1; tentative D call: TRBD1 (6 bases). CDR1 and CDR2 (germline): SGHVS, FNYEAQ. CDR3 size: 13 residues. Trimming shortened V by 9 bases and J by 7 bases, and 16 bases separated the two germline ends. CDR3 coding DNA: TGTGCCAGTGCGTACAGGGCCGGTAATGAGCAGTTCTTC. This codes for CASAYRAGNEQFF.

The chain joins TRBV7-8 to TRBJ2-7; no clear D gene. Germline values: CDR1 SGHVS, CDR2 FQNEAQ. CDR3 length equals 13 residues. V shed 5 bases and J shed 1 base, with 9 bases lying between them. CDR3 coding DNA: TGTGCCAGCAGCGTCGGTGTATCCTACGAGCAGTACTTC. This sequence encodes CASSVGVSYEQYF.

CDR3 loop: CASQTSTGGNNSPLHF. The CDR3 DNA is TGTGCCAGCCAGACATCGACAGGGGGGAATAATTCACCCCTCCACTTT. This chain joins TRBV27 and TRBJ1-6; 9 positions agree with TRBD1. The CDR3 is made up of 16 amino acids. The germline V gene encodes CDR1 MNHEY and CDR2 SMNVEV (reference sequence). Losses at the gene ends were 8 bases for V and 5 bases for J; bases not matched to a gene: 10.

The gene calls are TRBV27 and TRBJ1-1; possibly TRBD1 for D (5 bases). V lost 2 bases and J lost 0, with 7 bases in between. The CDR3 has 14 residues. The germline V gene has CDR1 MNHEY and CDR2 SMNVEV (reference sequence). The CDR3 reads CASSLTGVNTEAFF. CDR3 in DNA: TGTGCCAGCAGTTTAACGGGGGTGAACACTGAAGCTTTCTTT.

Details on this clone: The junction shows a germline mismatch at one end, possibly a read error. CDR3 in DNA: TGTGCCTGGACCCAGGGGGCCCAACTAACTATCTTC. As protein: CAWTQGAQLTIF. This sequence joins TRBV30 and TRBJ1-2; TRBD1 matches at 8 bases. Per the germline V gene, CDR1 is GTSNPN and CDR2 is SVGIG (reference sequence). This CDR3 is built from 12 residues. Complete variable domain (other parts from reference TRBV30 and TRBJ1-2): SQTIHQWPATLVQPVGSPLSLECTVEGTSNPNLYWYRQAAGRGLQLLFYSVGIGQISSEVPQNLSASRPQDRQFILSSKKLLLSDSGFYLCAWTQGAQLTIFGSGTRLTVV.

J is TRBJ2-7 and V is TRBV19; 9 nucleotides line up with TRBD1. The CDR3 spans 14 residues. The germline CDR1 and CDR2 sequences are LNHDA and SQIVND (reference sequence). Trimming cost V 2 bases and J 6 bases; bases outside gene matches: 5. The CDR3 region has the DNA TGTGCCAGTAGTATAAGGGACAGGGATTTCGAGCAGTACTTC. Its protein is CASSIRDRDFEQYF. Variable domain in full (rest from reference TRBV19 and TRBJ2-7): DGGITQSPKYLFRKEGQNVTLSCEQNLNHDAMYWYRQDPGQGLRLIYYSQIVNDFQKGDIAEGYSVSREKKESFPLTVTSAQKNPTAFYLCASSIRDRDFEQYFGPGTRLTVT.

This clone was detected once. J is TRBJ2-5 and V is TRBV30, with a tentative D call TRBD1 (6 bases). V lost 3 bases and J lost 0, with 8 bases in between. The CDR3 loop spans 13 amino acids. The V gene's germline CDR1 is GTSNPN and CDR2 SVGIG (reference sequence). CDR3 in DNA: TGTGCCTGGAGAGGGACACACCAAGAGACCCAGTACTTC. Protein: CAWRGTHQETQYF.

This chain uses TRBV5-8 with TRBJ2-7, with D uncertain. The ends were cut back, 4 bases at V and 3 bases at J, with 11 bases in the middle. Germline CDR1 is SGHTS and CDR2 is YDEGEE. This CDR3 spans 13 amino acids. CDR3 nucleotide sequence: TGTGCCAGCAGCCTCCGACCAGGCTACGAGCAGTACTTC. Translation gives CASSLRPGYEQYF.

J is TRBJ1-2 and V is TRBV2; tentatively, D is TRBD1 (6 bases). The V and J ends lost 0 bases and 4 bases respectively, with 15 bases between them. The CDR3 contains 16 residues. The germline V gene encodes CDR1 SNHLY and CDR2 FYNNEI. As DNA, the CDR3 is TGTGCCAGCAGTGAAGCGAGGGCAGCGGGGGCCTATGGCTACACCTTC. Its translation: CASSEARAAGAYGYTF. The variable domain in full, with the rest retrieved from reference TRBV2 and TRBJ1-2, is EPEVTQTPSHQVTQMGQEVILRCVPISNHLYFYWYRQILGQKVEFLVSFYNNEISEKSEIFDDQFSVERPDGSNFTLKIRSTKLEDSAMYFCASSEARAAGAYGYTFGSGTRLTVV.

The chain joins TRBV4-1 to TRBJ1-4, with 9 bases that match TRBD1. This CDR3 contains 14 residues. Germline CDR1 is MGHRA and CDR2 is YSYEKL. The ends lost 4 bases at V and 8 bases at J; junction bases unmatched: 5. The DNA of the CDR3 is TGCGCCAGCAGCCCCGGGACAGGGCGGGAAAAACTGTTTTTT. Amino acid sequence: CASSPGTGREKLFF.